The 30 T cell receptor beta chains below all came from one sample that was sequenced in a study of shared clonotypes between healthy human individuals. The naive CD8 subset, CD45RO-negative cells positively selected for CCR7, excluded terminally differentiated effector memory CD45RA+ cells. The assay was immunoSEQ multiplex PCR, and TCRdb's table has in-frame clones only and misses some. The sample yields about 610,000 clones, approximately 96% seen once. Sequencing was done on a sample of naive CD8+ T cells sorted from blood. The receptors shown here come from a woman in her twenties or thirties in good health.

The V gene is TRBV6-1, the J gene TRBJ2-3; TRBD2 matches 7 bases. This CDR3 has 16 amino acids. J lost 2 bases, V lost 1 base, and 6 bases had no gene match. CDR1 MNHNS and CDR2 SASEGT come from the germline V gene. CDR3 amino acids: CASSEVPAGITDTQYF. CDR3 sequence (DNA): TGTGCCAGCAGTGAAGTTCCAGCGGGGATCACAGATACGCAGTATTTT.

V and J are TRBV27 and TRBJ1-5, with a tentative D call TRBD1 (6 bases). V dropped 2 bases and J dropped 5 bases, with 13 bases sitting between them. This CDR3 comprises 15 residues. CDR1 and CDR2 (germline): MNHEY, SMNVEV (reference sequence). DNA of the CDR3: TGTGCCAGCAGTTTACGGGGGGCCCTACATCAGCCCCAGCATTTT. Its protein is CASSLRGALHQPQHF.

The V and J genes are TRBV13 and TRBJ1-5; D not resolved. This CDR3 has 16 amino acids. CDR1 is PRHDT, CDR2 FYEKMQ, per germline (reference sequence). Trimming removed 5 bases from V and 8 bases from J, with 22 bases in between. Here the CDR3 reads CASSLQSGNPFEPQHF. The CDR3 DNA reads as TGTGCCAGCAGCCTACAGAGCGGGAACCCCTTCGAGCCCCAGCATTTT. Looking up the rest from reference TRBV13 and TRBJ1-5 gives the full variable domain: AAGVIQSPRHLIKEKRETATLKCYPIPRHDTVYWYQQGPGQDPQFLISFYEKMQSDKGSIPDRFSAQQFSDYHSELNMSSLELGDSALYFCASSLQSGNPFEPQHFGDGTRLSIL.

This clone appeared once. The chain uses TRBV5-1 and TRBJ2-3; 8 bases line up with TRBD2. This CDR3 contains 17 residues. Trimming at V came to 1 base and at J to 0 bases, leaving 7 bases not matched to a gene. Germline loops: CDR1 SGHRS, CDR2 YFSETQ. The CDR3 coding sequence is TGCGCCAGCAGCTTGTCGTCTAGCGGGCACAGCACAGATACGCAGTATTTT. Its translation is CASSLSSSGHSTDTQYF.

The chain uses TRBV14 and TRBJ2-1; D is uncertain. The germline gives CDR1 SGHDN, CDR2 FVKESK. V was shortened by 0 bases and J by 5 bases, with 17 bases between the two germline ends. This CDR3 spans 17 amino acids. The CDR3 nucleotides are TGTGCCAGCAGCCAAGATCCCCTTAGCCCAGCCCACAATGAGCAGTTCTTC. It codes for CASSQDPLSPAHNEQFF.

This clone was recorded only once. The chain employs TRBV7-9 and TRBJ2-7; D is undetermined. The V gene's germline CDR1 is SEHNR and CDR2 FQNEAQ (reference sequence). The ends were cut back, 5 bases at V and 0 bases at J, with 8 bases in the middle. The CDR3 spans 13 residues. The CDR3 region is CASSPSPSYEQYF. CDR3 nucleotide sequence: TGTGCCAGCAGCCCCTCCCCCTCCTACGAGCAGTACTTC.

Details on this clone: Other DNA sequences from this sample encode an identical CDR3 as well. The genes are TRBV10-3 and TRBJ2-7, with a weak D call TRBD1 (6 bases). This CDR3 has 12 residues. The germline V and J ends were trimmed by 8 bases and 5 bases, with 13 bases remaining between them. In germline, CDR1 is ENHRY, CDR2 SYGVKD. CDR3 sequence (DNA): TGTGCCATCGGGCCGGGACAAAACGAGCAGTACTTC. This encodes CAIGPGQNEQYF.

The chain has TRBV11-2 and TRBJ1-1; D unresolved. The CDR3 runs to 11 residues. The germline gives CDR1 SGHAT, CDR2 FQNNGV. Trimming shortened V by 3 bases and J by 6 bases, and 5 bases separated the two germline ends. Here the CDR3 reads CASSLGPEAFF. CDR3 DNA: TGTGCCAGCAGCTTGGGTCCTGAAGCTTTCTTT.

With respect to this clone: The same CDR3 also results from other DNA sequences found in this sample. The chain employs TRBV5-6 and TRBJ2-1; the match to TRBD2 covers 13 bases. This CDR3 is built from 16 residues. Germline CDR1 is SGHDT and CDR2 is YYEEEE. The V and J ends lost 0 bases and 4 bases, in that order; junction bases with no gene match: 1. CDR3 DNA: TGTGCCAGCAGCTTGGCACTAGCGGGAGGGTACAATGAGCAGTTCTTC. This encodes CASSLALAGGYNEQFF. The full variable domain, its missing parts supplied by reference TRBV5-6 and TRBJ2-1, is DAGVTQSPTHLIKTRGQQVTLRCSPKSGHDTVSWYQQALGQGPQFIFQYYEEEERQRGNFPDRFSGHQFPNYSSELNVNALLLGDSALYLCASSLALAGGYNEQFFGPGTRLTVL.

This chain joins TRBV28 and TRBJ1-2, with D hard to call. With 4 bases removed from V and 1 base from J, the gap between germline ends came to 7 bases. The CDR3 totals 13 residues. The germline CDR1 and CDR2 sequences are MDHEN and SYDVKM. The DNA for the CDR3 is TGTGCCAGCAGTTCCCTTGTTAACTATGGCTACACCTTC. This gives the protein CASSSLVNYGYTF.

J is TRBJ2-3 and V is TRBV5-6; 7 bases are shared with TRBD2. This CDR3 comprises 13 residues. Germline V gives CDR1 SGHDT, CDR2 YYEEEE. V lost 2 bases and J lost 8; bases outside the gene matches: 5. CDR3 sequence reads: CASSFGRGSTQYF. CDR3 nucleotide sequence: TGTGCCAGCAGCTTTGGGAGGGGAAGTACGCAGTATTTT.

The chain uses TRBV28 and TRBJ2-2; 11 nucleotides align to TRBD2. After removal of 3 bases from V and 5 bases from J, the junction contained 8 bases not matched to a gene. The CDR3 length is 17 residues. Germline values: CDR1 MDHEN, CDR2 SYDVKM. This CDR3 is CASSLLLAGGVTGELFF. DNA for the CDR3: TGTGCCAGCAGTTTGCTCCTAGCGGGAGGTGTAACCGGGGAGCTGTTTTTT.

The chain combines TRBV7-9 with TRBJ2-3; 8 nucleotides line up with TRBD2. In germline, CDR1 is SEHNR, CDR2 FQNEAQ (reference sequence). V lost 6 bases to trimming and J lost 4 bases; unmatched junction nucleotides: 12. CDR3 size: 16 residues. The chain's CDR3 is CASRGLAGDPADTQYF. For the CDR3, the DNA is TGTGCCAGCAGAGGGCTAGCGGGCGATCCGGCAGATACGCAGTATTTT.

The CDR3 DNA is TGCGCCAGCAGTGACAGCGGGAATAATGAGCAGTTCTTC. Its translation is CASSDSGNNEQFF. This chain links TRBV10-1 with TRBJ2-1; TRBD2 agrees at 7 bases. Looked up from germline, CDR1 is WNHNN and CDR2 is SYGVQD (reference sequence). With V trimmed by 3 bases and J by 7 bases, 3 bases remained unmatched. The CDR3 has 13 residues.

J is TRBJ2-6 and V is TRBV29-1; D is unclear. CDR1 is SQVTM, CDR2 ANQGSEA, per germline. The CDR3 is made up of 15 amino acids. Trimming shortened V by 3 bases and J by 0 bases, and 9 bases separated the two germline ends. The CDR3 protein is CSVDQQISGANVLTF. The DNA for the CDR3 is TGCAGCGTTGACCAACAGATCTCTGGGGCCAACGTCCTGACTTTC.

The chain combines TRBV5-4 with TRBJ1-1, with D maybe TRBD1 (6 bases). The V gene's germline CDR1 is SGHNT and CDR2 YYREEE (reference sequence). V lost 5 bases and J lost 6, with 17 bases in between. The CDR3 is 14 amino acids. The CDR3 bases are TGTGCCAGCAGGGGATGGGGGGGGCCGGCTGAAGCTTTCTTT. This sequence encodes CASRGWGGPAEAFF.

This clone was counted once. This chain's CDR3 is CASSSFEEQYF. The CDR3 region has the DNA TGTGCCAGCAGTTCCTTTGAGGAGCAGTACTTC. The chain is built from TRBV28 and TRBJ2-7; D is unresolved. This CDR3 comprises 11 residues. V shed 4 bases and J shed 7 bases, with 8 bases lying between them. Germline-derived CDR1 and CDR2 are MDHEN and SYDVKM.

Concerning this clone itself: Other nucleotide sequences in the sample specify the same CDR3. The chain is built from TRBV28 and TRBJ1-1; D gene unclear. The CDR3 runs to 13 residues. Trimming took 5 bases from V and 4 from J, leaving 11 bases between them. Germline V lookup: CDR1 MDHEN, CDR2 SYDVKM. Written as DNA, the CDR3 is TGTGCCAGCAGTCTCTCCGGGCGCACTGAAGCTTTCTTT. Its translation is CASSLSGRTEAFF.

V is TRBV10-3 and J is TRBJ2-1; 8 bases are shared with TRBD1. V dropped 0 bases and J dropped 5; count of bases not matched to a gene: 6. The CDR3 is made up of 16 amino acids. Germline V gene data show CDR1 as ENHRY and CDR2 as SYGVKD. For the CDR3, the DNA is TGTGCCATCAGTGAGTCCGCCGGGACAGGAAACAATGAGCAGTTCTTC. This translates into CAISESAGTGNNEQFF.

In regard to this clone: At one end, the junction sequence differs from germline, possibly due to a read error. The chain links TRBV27 to TRBJ2-7; 11 bases match TRBD1. The germline gives CDR1 MNHEY, CDR2 SMNVEV (reference sequence). There are 13 residues in the CDR3. For the CDR3, the DNA is TGTGCCAGCAGCTATCAACCGGGACAGGGGGTTCATTTC. It is translated as CASSYQPGQGVHF.

The chain combines TRBV28 with TRBJ1-2, with a tentative D call TRBD1 (6 bases). The V end lost 3 bases, the J end lost 6 bases, and 17 bases lay between the germline ends. Germline V CDR1 and CDR2: MDHEN, SYDVKM. The CDR3 runs to 15 residues. The CDR3 region has the DNA TGTGCCAGCAGTTTTGCCCCCCTCGGGGGCGATGGCTACACCTTC. Translation: CASSFAPLGGDGYTF.

This CDR3 is CASSFSAGGPWGETGELFF. DNA for the CDR3: TGTGCCAGCAGTTTCTCGGCGGGAGGGCCTTGGGGAGAAACCGGGGAGCTGTTTTTT. The rearrangement links TRBV27 to TRBJ2-2, with 9 positions matching TRBD2. The germline CDR1 and CDR2 sequences are MNHEY and SMNVEV (reference sequence). J gave up 5 bases and V 3 bases, and 16 bases lay outside the gene matches. The CDR3 runs 19 residues.

Points on this clone: The sample contains more than one DNA sequence encoding this CDR3. The chain is built from TRBV27 and TRBJ2-7; 12 bases map to TRBD2. The CDR3 runs to 17 residues. Unmatched junction bases numbered 8, after V lost 1 base and J lost 4 bases. In germline, CDR1 is MNHEY, CDR2 SMNVEV (reference sequence). In DNA, the CDR3 is TGTGCCAGCAGTTTATTGCTAGCGGGAGGGCCGTCTTACGAGCAGTACTTC. Its translation is CASSLLLAGGPSYEQYF.

The J gene is TRBJ1-5, the V gene TRBV21-1. TRBV21-1 is shown as a pseudogene. The CDR3 length is 16 residues. The CDR3 region has the DNA TGTGCCAGCAGCAAAGAGGGACGGTATAGCAATCAGCCCCAGCATTTT. Encoded protein: CASSKEGRYSNQPQHF.

This clone was observed once. The V gene is TRBV6-1, the J gene TRBJ2-7; 7 bases map to TRBD2. The CDR3 contains 15 residues. Losses at the gene ends were 5 bases for V and 6 bases for J; bases not matched to a gene: 13. The germline CDR1 and CDR2 sequences are MNHNS and SASEGT. CDR3 in amino acids: CASSPQTSPALEQYF. The CDR3 DNA reads as TGTGCCAGCAGTCCCCAGACTAGCCCCGCCCTCGAGCAGTACTTC.

The chain combines TRBV7-6 with TRBJ2-2; TRBD2 agrees at 16 bases. The V segment lost 5 bases and the J segment 4 bases; nucleotides outside the gene matches: 7. Germline CDR1 SGHVS, CDR2 FNYEAQ. CDR3 size: 18 residues. As DNA, the CDR3 is TGTGCCAGCAGCCCGGGACTAGCGGGAGGGCCGGTCACCGGGGAGCTGTTTTTT. The encoded protein is CASSPGLAGGPVTGELFF.

This rearrangement joins TRBV4-2 to TRBJ2-3, with a possible D match to TRBD1 (5 bases). CDR3 size: 17 residues. Germline CDR1 and CDR2: LGHNA and YNFKEQ. Trimming shortened V by 3 bases and J by 5 bases, and 21 bases separated the two germline ends. The CDR3 nucleotides read TGTGCCAGCAGCCAGGGTTTCCTCAGGGCTGGCGGAGATACGCAGTATTTT. Protein product: CASSQGFLRAGGDTQYF.

This clone came up a few times. The junction differs from germline at one of its ends, possibly a read error. The V call is TRBV27, the J call TRBJ1-2; perhaps TRBD1 as D (6 bases). This CDR3 has 14 amino acids. The germline CDR1 and CDR2 sequences are MNHEY and SMNVEV (reference sequence). CDR3: CASSISPQGSGYTF. The CDR3 region has the DNA TGTGCCAGCAGTATATCACCCCAGGGGTCTGGCTACACCTTC.

In the case of this clone: Within the sample, other DNA sequences also encode this same CDR3. This chain uses TRBV5-4 with TRBJ1-1; D is uncertain. Trimming removed 0 bases from V and 4 bases from J, with 4 bases in between. The CDR3 loop spans 12 amino acids. Germline V gene data show CDR1 as SGHNT and CDR2 as YYREEE (reference sequence). Written as DNA, the CDR3 is TGTGCCAGCAGCTTGGTGGGCACTGAAGCTTTCTTT. This translates into CASSLVGTEAFF.

The J gene is TRBJ1-5, the V gene TRBV6-1; no clear D. The CDR3 runs to 13 residues. The germline V and J ends were trimmed by 7 bases and 5 bases, with 12 bases remaining between them. Germline lookup yields CDR1 MNHNS and CDR2 SASEGT. CDR3 in DNA: TGTGCCAGCAAGAACGAACGCCATCAGCCCCAGCATTTT. Amino acids: CASKNERHQPQHF.